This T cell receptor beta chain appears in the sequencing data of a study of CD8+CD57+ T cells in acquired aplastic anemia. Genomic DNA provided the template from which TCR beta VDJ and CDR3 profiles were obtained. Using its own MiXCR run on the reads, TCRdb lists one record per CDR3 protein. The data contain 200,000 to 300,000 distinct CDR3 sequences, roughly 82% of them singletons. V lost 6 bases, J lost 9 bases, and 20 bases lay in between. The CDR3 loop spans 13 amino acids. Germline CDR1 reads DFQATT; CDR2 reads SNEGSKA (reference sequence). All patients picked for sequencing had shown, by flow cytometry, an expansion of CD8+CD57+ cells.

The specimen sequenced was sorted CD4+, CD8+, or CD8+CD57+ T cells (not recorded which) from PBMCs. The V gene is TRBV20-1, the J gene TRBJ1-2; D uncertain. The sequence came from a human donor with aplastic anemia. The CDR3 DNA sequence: TGCAGTGCCAGTAGTCTGAGACGCAATAGCTACACCTTC. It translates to CSASSLRRNSYTF.